This T cell receptor beta chain was recovered during a study of blood T cell repertoires in COVID-19. Turning to the study itself: Spain, Italy and the United States supplied samples that represented acute and convalescent COVID-19. From T cells, B-cell-depleted T cells, or PBMCs came the material, which was cDNA or gDNA.

This clone showed up just once. Original processing methods: Researchers report that nucleated cell counts were estimated from reference gene primer amplification. Sequenced by immunoSEQ multiplex PCR; TCRdb stores in-frame clones only, minus some. For V, J and clone size, that table is used; D and trimming come from the DNA. The data show some 200,000 clones, 75% to 85% seen once. Trimming removed 4 bases from V and 2 bases from J; junction bases left unmatched: 8. There are 15 residues in the CDR3. Germline values: CDR1 SQVTM, CDR2 ANQGSEA. This clonotype was obtained from a human donor in a cohort sampled during active COVID-19. The chain employs TRBV29-1 and TRBJ1-5; 7 positions agree with TRBD1. What was sequenced was peripheral blood. This CDR3 reads CSVVNPGGGNQPQHF. CDR3 nucleotides: TGCAGCGTTGTGAACCCAGGGGGAGGCAATCAGCCCCAGCATTTT.